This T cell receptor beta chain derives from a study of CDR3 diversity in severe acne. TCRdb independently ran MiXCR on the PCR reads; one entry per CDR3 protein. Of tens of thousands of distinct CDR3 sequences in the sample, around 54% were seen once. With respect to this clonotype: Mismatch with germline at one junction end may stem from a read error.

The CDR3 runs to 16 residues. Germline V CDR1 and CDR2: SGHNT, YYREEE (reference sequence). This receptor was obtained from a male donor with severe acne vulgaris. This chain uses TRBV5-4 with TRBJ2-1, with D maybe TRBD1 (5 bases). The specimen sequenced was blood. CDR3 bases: TGCGCCAGCAGCCAAGATCGGCAGGGCTATAGTAATGAGCAGTTCTTC. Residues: CASSQDRQGYSNEQFF.